This T cell receptor (beta chain) was obtained from a study of STAT5B mutations in CD4+ large granular lymphocyte leukemia. CDR3 length: 16 residues. The V gene end was trimmed by 1 base and the J gene end by 5 bases; junction bases not matched to a gene: 6. The germline gives CDR1 SGHRS, CDR2 YFSETQ. Clones were read by immunoSEQ multiplex PCR, and TCRdb kept only the in-frame ones, dropping some. The profile shows tens of thousands of clones, around three quarters of them singletons. The sequence came from a human donor in good health. The rearrangement links TRBV5-1 to TRBJ1-4; TRBD1 agrees at 9 bases. The source material was CD4+ T cells from blood buffy coats. As DNA, the CDR3 is TGCGCCAGCAGCTTGAAAATTGGGACAGGGAATGAAAAACTGTTTTTT. It specifies CASSLKIGTGNEKLFF.